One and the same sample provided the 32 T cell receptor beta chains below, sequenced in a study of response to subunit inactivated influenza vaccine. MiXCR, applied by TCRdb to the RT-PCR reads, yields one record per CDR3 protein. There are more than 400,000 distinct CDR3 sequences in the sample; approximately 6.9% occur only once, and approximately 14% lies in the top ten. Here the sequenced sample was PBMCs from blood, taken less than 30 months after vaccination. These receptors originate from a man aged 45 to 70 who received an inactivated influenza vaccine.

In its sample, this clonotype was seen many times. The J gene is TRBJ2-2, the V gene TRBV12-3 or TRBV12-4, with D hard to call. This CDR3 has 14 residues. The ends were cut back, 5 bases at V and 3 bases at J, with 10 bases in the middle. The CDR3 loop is CASSDRAYTGELFF. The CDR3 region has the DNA TGTGCCAGCAGTGACCGGGCCTACACCGGGGAGCTGTTTTTT.

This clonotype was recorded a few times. The DNA for the CDR3 is TGTGCCAGCCAAGAACAGGGGGTCAGTTTCTATGGCTACACCTTC. Its translation: CASQEQGVSFYGYTF. The chain carries TRBV12-3 or TRBV12-4 and TRBJ1-2, with 8 bases aligning to TRBD1. Losses at the gene ends were 8 bases for V and 4 bases for J; bases not matched to a gene: 12. This CDR3 is 15 amino acids long.

Here the CDR3 DNA reads TGTGCCAGCAGTAAACAGGATTCCCCTTCTGGCTACACCTTC. Residues: CASSKQDSPSGYTF. The rearrangement joins TRBV6-2 or TRBV6-3 to TRBJ1-2; a weak D match, TRBD1 (5 bases). Trimming shortened V by 5 bases and J by 7 bases, and 17 bases separated the two germline ends. Germline V gives CDR1 MNHEY, CDR2 SVGEGT. The CDR3 sequence is 14 residues long.

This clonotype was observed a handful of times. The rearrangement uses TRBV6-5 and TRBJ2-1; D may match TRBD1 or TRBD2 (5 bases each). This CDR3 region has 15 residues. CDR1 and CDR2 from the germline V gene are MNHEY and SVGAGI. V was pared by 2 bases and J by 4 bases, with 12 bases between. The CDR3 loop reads CASSYGSGSYNEQFF. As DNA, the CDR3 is TGTGCCAGCAGTTACGGGTCAGGGAGTTACAATGAGCAGTTCTTC.

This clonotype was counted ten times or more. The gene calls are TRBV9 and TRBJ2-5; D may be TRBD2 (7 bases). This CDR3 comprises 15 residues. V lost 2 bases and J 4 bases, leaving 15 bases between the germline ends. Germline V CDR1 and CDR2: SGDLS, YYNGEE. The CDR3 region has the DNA TGTGCCAGCAGCGTTCGGGGGGCATCGGGAGAGACCCAGTACTTC. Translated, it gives CASSVRGASGETQYF.

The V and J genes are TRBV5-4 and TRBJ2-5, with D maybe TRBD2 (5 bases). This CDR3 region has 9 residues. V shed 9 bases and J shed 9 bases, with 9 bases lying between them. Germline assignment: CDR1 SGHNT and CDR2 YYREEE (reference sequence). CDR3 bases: TGTGCCACTCGGGGTTCCCAGTACTTC. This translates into CATRGSQYF.

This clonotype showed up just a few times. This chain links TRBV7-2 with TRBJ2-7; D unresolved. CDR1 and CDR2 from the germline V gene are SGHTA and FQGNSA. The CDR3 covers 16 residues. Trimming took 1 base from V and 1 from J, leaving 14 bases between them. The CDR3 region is CASSLGASQLSYEQYF. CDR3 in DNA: TGTGCCAGCAGCTTAGGTGCCAGCCAACTGTCCTACGAGCAGTACTTC.

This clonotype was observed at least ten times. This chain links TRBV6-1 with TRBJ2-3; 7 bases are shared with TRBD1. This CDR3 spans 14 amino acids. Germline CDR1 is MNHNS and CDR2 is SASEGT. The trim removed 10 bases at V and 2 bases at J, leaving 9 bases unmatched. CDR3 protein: CATKGGQLTDTQYF. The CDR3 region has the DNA TGTGCCACCAAAGGGGGACAGCTCACAGATACGCAGTATTTT.

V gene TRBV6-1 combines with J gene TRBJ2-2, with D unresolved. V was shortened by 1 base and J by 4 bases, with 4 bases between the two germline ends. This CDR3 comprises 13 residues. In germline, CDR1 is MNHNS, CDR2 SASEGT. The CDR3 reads CASSEGFTGELFF. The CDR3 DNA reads TGTGCCAGCAGTGAAGGGTTCACCGGGGAGCTGTTTTTT.

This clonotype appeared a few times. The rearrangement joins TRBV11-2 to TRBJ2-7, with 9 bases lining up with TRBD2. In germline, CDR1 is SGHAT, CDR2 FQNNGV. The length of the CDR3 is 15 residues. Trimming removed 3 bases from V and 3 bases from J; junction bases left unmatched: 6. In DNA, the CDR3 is TGTGCCAGCAGCTTGGTAGCGGGAGCCAACTACGAGCAGTACTTC. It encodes CASSLVAGANYEQYF.

CDR3 loop: CSAKGRLALGEQFF. The CDR3 nucleotides are TGCAGCGCTAAGGGTCGGCTAGCCTTGGGTGAGCAGTTCTTC. The chain couples TRBV29-1 to TRBJ2-1, with D tentatively TRBD2 (5 bases). The ends were cut back, 7 bases at V and 9 bases at J, with 22 bases in the middle. The CDR3 contains 14 residues. CDR1 is SQVTM and CDR2 is ANQGSEA in the germline V gene.

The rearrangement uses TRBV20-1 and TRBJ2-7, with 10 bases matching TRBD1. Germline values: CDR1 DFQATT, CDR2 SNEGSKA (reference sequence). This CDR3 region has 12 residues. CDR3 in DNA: TGCAGCCCAGGGACAGGGGTCCACGAGCAGTACTTC. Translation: CSPGTGVHEQYF.

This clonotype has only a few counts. The CDR3 is CASSQRHRGETQYF. The CDR3 DNA is TGTGCCAGCAGCCAAAGGCACAGAGGAGAGACCCAGTACTTC. V gene TRBV3-1 combines with J gene TRBJ2-5; D call uncertain. CDR3 length: 14 amino acids. V was cut by 2 bases and J by 4 bases, with 11 bases left in between. Germline V gene data show CDR1 as LGHDT and CDR2 as YNNKEL (reference sequence).

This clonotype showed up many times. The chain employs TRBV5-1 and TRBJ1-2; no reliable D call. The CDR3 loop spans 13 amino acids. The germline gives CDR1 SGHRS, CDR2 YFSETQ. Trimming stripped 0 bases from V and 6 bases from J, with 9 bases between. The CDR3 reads CASSLGTTNGYTF. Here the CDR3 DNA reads TGCGCCAGCAGCTTGGGAACAACCAATGGCTACACCTTC.

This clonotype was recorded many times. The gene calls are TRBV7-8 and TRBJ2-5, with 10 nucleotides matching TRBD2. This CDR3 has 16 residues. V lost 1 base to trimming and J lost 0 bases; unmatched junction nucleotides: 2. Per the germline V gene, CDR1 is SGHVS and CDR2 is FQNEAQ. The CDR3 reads CASSLGLAGYQETQYF. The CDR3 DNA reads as TGTGCCAGCAGCTTAGGACTAGCGGGCTACCAAGAGACCCAGTACTTC.

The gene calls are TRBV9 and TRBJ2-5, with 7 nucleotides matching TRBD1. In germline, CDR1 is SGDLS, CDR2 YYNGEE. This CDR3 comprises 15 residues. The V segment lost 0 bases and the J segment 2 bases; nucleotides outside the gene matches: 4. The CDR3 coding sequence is TGTGCCAGCAGCGTAGGATCGACAGGGCAAGAGACCCAGTACTTC. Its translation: CASSVGSTGQETQYF.

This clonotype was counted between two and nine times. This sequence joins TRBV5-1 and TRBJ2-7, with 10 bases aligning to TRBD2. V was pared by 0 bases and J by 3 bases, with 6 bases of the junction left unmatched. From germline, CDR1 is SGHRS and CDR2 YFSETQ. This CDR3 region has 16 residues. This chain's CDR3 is CASSLGASGGLYEQYF. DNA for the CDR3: TGCGCCAGCAGCTTGGGGGCTAGCGGGGGCCTCTACGAGCAGTACTTC. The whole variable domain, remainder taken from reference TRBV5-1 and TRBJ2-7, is KAGVTQTPRYLIKTRGQQVTLSCSPISGHRSVSWYQQTPGQGLQFLFEYFSETQRNKGNFPGRFSGRQFSNSRSEMNVSTLELGDSALYLCASSLGASGGLYEQYFGPGTRLTVT.

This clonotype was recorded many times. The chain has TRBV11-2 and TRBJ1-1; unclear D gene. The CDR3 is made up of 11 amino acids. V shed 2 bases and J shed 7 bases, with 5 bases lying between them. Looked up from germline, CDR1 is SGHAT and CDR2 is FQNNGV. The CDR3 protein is CASSLLGEAFF. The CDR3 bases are TGTGCCAGCAGCTTATTAGGTGAAGCTTTCTTT.

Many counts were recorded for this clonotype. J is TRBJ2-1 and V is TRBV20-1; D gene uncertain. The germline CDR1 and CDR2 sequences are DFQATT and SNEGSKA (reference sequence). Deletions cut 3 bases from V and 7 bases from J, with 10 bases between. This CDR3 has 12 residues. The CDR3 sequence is CSASVSGNEQFF. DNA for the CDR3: TGCAGTGCTAGCGTATCAGGAAATGAGCAGTTCTTC.

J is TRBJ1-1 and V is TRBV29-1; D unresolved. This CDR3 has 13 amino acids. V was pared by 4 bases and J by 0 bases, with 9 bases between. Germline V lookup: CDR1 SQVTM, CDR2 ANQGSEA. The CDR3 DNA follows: TGCAGCGTTGCTTTGAACCTGAACACTGAAGCTTTCTTT. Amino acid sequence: CSVALNLNTEAFF.

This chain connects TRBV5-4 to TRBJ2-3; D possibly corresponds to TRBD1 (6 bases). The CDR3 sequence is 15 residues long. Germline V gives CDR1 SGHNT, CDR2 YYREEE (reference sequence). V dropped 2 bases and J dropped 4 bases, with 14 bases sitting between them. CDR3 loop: CASSFGGFAPDTQYF. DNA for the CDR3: TGTGCCAGCAGCTTTGGGGGCTTCGCCCCAGATACGCAGTATTTT. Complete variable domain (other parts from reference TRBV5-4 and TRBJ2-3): ETGVTQSPTHLIKTRGQQVTLRCSSQSGHNTVSWYQQALGQGPQFIFQYYREEENGRGNFPPRFSGLQFPNYSSELNVNALELDDSALYLCASSFGGFAPDTQYFGPGTRLTVL.

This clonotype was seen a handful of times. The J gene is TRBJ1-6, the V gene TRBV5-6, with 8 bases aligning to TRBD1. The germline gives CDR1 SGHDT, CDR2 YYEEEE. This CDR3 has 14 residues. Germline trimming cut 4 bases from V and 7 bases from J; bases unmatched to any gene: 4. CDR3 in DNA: TGTGCCAGCAGCGTCCAGGGGGCGAATTCACCCCTCCACTTT. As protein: CASSVQGANSPLHF.

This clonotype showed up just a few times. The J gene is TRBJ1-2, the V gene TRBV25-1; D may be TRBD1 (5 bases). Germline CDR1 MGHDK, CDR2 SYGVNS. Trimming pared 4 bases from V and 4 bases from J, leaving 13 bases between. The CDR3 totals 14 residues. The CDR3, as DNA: TGTGCCAGCAGTGGGTCGGTGGGGGGCTATGGCTACACCTTC. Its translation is CASSGSVGGYGYTF.

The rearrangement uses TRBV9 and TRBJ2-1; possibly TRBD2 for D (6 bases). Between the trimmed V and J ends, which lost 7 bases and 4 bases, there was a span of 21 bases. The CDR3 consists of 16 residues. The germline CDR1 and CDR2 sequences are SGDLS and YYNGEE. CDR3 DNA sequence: TGTGCCAGCGCGGCCCCCGGGCTAGCGTTTTACAATGAGCAGTTCTTC. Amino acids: CASAAPGLAFYNEQFF.

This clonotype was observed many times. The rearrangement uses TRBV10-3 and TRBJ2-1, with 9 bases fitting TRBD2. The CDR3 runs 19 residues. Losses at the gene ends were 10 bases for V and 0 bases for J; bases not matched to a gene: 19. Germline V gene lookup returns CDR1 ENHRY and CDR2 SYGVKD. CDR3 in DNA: TGTGCCACCGCTACCCCCGGGACTAGCAAGAAGAGCTCCTACAATGAGCAGTTCTTC. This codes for CATATPGTSKKSSYNEQFF.

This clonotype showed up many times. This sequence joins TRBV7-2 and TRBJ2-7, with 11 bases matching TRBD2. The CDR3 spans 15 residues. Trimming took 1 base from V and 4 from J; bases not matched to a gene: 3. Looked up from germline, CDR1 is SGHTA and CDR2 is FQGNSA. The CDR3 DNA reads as TGTGCCAGCAGCTTAGTCGGGACTAGCGGATACGAGCAGTACTTC. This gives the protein CASSLVGTSGYEQYF.

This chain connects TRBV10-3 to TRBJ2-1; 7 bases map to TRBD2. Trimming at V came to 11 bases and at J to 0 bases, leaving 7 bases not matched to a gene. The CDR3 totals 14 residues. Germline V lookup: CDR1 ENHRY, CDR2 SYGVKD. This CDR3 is CASTPSGSYNEQFF. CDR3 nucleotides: TGTGCCTCTACCCCTAGCGGCTCCTACAATGAGCAGTTCTTC.

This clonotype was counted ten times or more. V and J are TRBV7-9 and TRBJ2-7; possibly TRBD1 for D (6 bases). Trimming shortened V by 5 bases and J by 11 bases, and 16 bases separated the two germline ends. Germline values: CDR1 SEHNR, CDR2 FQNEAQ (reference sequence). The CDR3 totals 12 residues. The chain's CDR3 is CASSLNFRDKYF. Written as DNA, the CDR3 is TGTGCCAGCAGCCTCAATTTCCGGGACAAGTACTTC.

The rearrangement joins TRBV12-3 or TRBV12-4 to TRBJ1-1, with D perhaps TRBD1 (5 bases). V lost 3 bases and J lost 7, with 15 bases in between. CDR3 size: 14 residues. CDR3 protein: CASSFGASSLEAFF. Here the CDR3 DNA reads TGTGCCAGCAGTTTTGGGGCCTCGTCTCTTGAAGCTTTCTTT.

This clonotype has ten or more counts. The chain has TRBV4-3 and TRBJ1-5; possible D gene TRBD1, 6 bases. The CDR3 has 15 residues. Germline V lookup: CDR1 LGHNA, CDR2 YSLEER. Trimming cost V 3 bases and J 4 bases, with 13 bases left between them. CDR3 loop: CASSQFRGWNQPQHF. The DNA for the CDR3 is TGCGCCAGCAGCCAGTTCAGGGGCTGGAATCAGCCCCAGCATTTT.

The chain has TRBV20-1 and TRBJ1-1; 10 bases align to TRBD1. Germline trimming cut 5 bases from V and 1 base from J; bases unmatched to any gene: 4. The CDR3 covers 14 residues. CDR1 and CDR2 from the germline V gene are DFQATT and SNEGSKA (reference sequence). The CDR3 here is CSAVGQGTNTEAFF. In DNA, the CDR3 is TGCAGTGCTGTGGGACAGGGGACGAACACTGAAGCTTTCTTT.

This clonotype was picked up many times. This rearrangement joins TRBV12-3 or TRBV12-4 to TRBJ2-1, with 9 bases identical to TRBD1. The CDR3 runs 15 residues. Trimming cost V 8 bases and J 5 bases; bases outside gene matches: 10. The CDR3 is CASWKVGQGNNEQFF. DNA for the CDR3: TGTGCCAGCTGGAAGGTGGGACAGGGTAACAATGAGCAGTTCTTC.